These T cell receptor beta chains were read from a single sample in a study of response to subunit inactivated influenza vaccine. TCRdb itself ran the RT-PCR reads through MiXCR, one entry per CDR3 protein. This sample yields hundreds of thousands of distinct CDR3 sequences, of which approximately 14% are seen a single time; approximately 7.6% belongs to the top ten. The sequencing here drew on PBMCs from blood, taken around two weeks before vaccination. These TCRs come from a man aged 50 to 60 who received an inactivated influenza vaccine. Both conserved end residues are part of each CDR3. A D gene is named only where the DNA matches it firmly. Only part of the rows carry a size: once, few, many, or a class if the clone is expanded.

CDR3nt	CDR3aa	j_gene	d_gene	v_gene	abundance
TGTGCCAGCAGCGTAGGTCAGGAGACCTACGAGCAGTACTTC	CASSVGQETYEQYF	TRBJ2-7	.	TRBV9	few
TGTGCCAGCTGCCTAGCGGTCTACAATGAGCAGTTCTTC	CASCLAVYNEQFF	TRBJ2-1	TRBD2	TRBV6-1	.
TGTGCCAGCTCACCAAGAGGGGAGGGTAGCAATCAGCCCCAGCATTTT	CASSPRGEGSNQPQHF	TRBJ1-5	.	TRBV18	few
TGCAGTGCTACCTCTGGACGGGACAGTGCCTACGAGCAGTACTTC	CSATSGRDSAYEQYF	TRBJ2-7	TRBD1	TRBV20-1	few
TGCGCCAGCAGCTTGGCTCGGGACGGAACTGAAGCTTTCTTT	CASSLARDGTEAFF	TRBJ1-1	.	TRBV5-1	.
TGTGCCAGCAGACCTGCCGGGACAGGGGGCGGGGAGCTGTTTTTT	CASRPAGTGGGELFF	TRBJ2-2	TRBD1	TRBV28	many
TGTGCCAGCAGTCGTTCCGACGGTTCCACTGAAGCTTTCTTT	CASSRSDGSTEAFF	TRBJ1-1	.	TRBV12-3/TRBV12-4	.
TGCGCCAGCAGCTTGGACGGGGGGGCCGCCACAGAGACCCAGTACTTC	CASSLDGGAATETQYF	TRBJ2-5	TRBD2	TRBV5-1	few
TGTGCCAGCAGCTCCCCCCCTAACGAGCAGTACTTC	CASSSPPNEQYF	TRBJ2-7	.	TRBV7-2	.
TGTGCCAGCAGTGCCACAACCGCCTACGAGCAGTACTTC	CASSATTAYEQYF	TRBJ2-7	.	TRBV28	few
TGCAGTGCTAGAATGACAGGGGGGGACACTGAAGCTTTCTTT	CSARMTGGDTEAFF	TRBJ1-1	TRBD1	TRBV20-1	.
TGTGCCAGCAGTTACGCAGGGCGACAGCCCCAGCATTTT	CASSYAGRQPQHF	TRBJ1-5	.	TRBV6-2/TRBV6-3	.
TGCAGTGCTAATTTGCCTAGCTCGTACACAGATACGCAGTATTTT	CSANLPSSYTDTQYF	TRBJ2-3	.	TRBV20-1	.
TGTGCCAGCAGTTTCCGGCGGGGGCCCCAAGAGACCCAGTACTTC	CASSFRRGPQETQYF	TRBJ2-5	.	TRBV12-3/TRBV12-4	few
TGTGCCAGCAGCTCTCTCAAGGGGAGTCTCTCCTACAATGAGCAGTTCTTC	CASSSLKGSLSYNEQFF	TRBJ2-1	.	TRBV7-3	few
TGTGCCAGCAGCAGAAGTGCAGGGGTTCAGCCCCAGCATTTT	CASSRSAGVQPQHF	TRBJ1-5	.	TRBV7-2	.
TGTGCCAGCAGGATGACAGGGCCCTACAATGAGCAGTTCTTC	CASRMTGPYNEQFF	TRBJ2-1	TRBD1	TRBV6-1	.
TGTGCCAGCAGTTTCGGTCCGGGAGGATCCTATAATTCACCCCTCCACTTT	CASSFGPGGSYNSPLHF	TRBJ1-6	.	TRBV12-3/TRBV12-4	few
TGCGCCAGCAGCCCGGGGGGGGGCGGGGACAATGAGCAGTTCTTC	CASSPGGGGDNEQFF	TRBJ2-1	TRBD2	TRBV5-1	.
TGTGCCTGGAGAGGGACAGGGAGGAGTACTGAAGCTTTCTTT	CAWRGTGRSTEAFF	TRBJ1-1	TRBD1	TRBV30	few
TGTGCCAGCAGTGTGGACGGGGTAAACACTGAAGCTTTCTTT	CASSVDGVNTEAFF	TRBJ1-1	.	TRBV12-3/TRBV12-4	few
TGTGCCAGCAGCCAAGTTTTTTCCGGGGCCGGGGAGCTGTTTTTT	CASSQVFSGAGELFF	TRBJ2-2	.	TRBV3-1	many
TGTGCCAGCACCCTCAGGGCCCGGGGACAGCATAATTCACCCCTCCACTTT	CASTLRARGQHNSPLHF	TRBJ1-6	TRBD1	TRBV12-3/TRBV12-4	few
TGCAGTGCGCCTCTCAATGAGCAGTTCTTC	CSAPLNEQFF	TRBJ2-1	.	TRBV20-1	few
TGTGCCAGCAGTATACGTCCCACAGATACGCAGTATTTT	CASSIRPTDTQYF	TRBJ2-3	.	TRBV6-5	.
TGCGCCAGCAGCCCCCAGGGACTAGCGGGAGGACTAACCGGGGAGCTGTTTTTT	CASSPQGLAGGLTGELFF	TRBJ2-2	TRBD2	TRBV5-1	few
TGTGCCAGCAGTCAACCGGGACTAGCGGCAGATACGCAGTATTTT	CASSQPGLAADTQYF	TRBJ2-3	TRBD2	TRBV6-1	many
TGTGCCAGCAGCTTAGATGCGGGGGGACTGCCTAAATACTTC	CASSLDAGGLPKYF	TRBJ2-4	TRBD2	TRBV7-2	few
TGTGCCAGCAGCGCCATTCGCGTGAACACTGAAGCTTTCTTT	CASSAIRVNTEAFF	TRBJ1-1	.	TRBV9	.
TGCGCCAGCAGTGAGCAGGTTGCCGGCACTGAAGCTTTCTTT	CASSEQVAGTEAFF	TRBJ1-1	.	TRBV10-1	few
TGTGCTAGCAGCCGCGCCCCGAACACTGAAGCTTTCTTT	CASSRAPNTEAFF	TRBJ1-1	.	TRBV7-7	many
TGCGCCAGCAGCCAACGGGTACAGGGCCGCGGCGAGCAGTACTTC	CASSQRVQGRGEQYF	TRBJ2-7	.	TRBV4-1	.
TGTGCCATCAGTTCCGTGCCAAATGAAAAACTGTTTTTT	CAISSVPNEKLFF	TRBJ1-4	.	TRBV10-3	.
TGTGCCAGCAGTTCCTCGGACCGGGCAACTAATGAAAAACTGTTTTTT	CASSSSDRATNEKLFF	TRBJ1-4	.	TRBV12-3/TRBV12-4	few
TGCAGTGCCGTTGGGACGCCAAACTATGGCTACACCTTC	CSAVGTPNYGYTF	TRBJ1-2	.	TRBV20-1	.
TGTGCCATCAGTGACAGCGCGCCCGGGGGAGAGCAGTTCTTC	CAISDSAPGGEQFF	TRBJ2-1	.	TRBV10-3	few
TGCGCCAGCAGACAGACGGCACAAGAGACCCAGTACTTC	CASRQTAQETQYF	TRBJ2-5	.	TRBV5-1	.
TGCAGTGCCCAAAAACAGCCGTTGAACACTGAAGCTTTCTTT	CSAQKQPLNTEAFF	TRBJ1-1	.	TRBV20-1	.
TGTGCCATCAGTCCTGGGGGACAGGGGGCCTCCTACAATGAGCAGTTCTTC	CAISPGGQGASYNEQFF	TRBJ2-1	TRBD1	TRBV10-3	.
TGCGCCAGCAGCCAAGGGGTCTCCCTGGGGACTGAAGCTTTCTTT	CASSQGVSLGTEAFF	TRBJ1-1	.	TRBV4-3	few
TGTGCCAGCAGTTTATATCTGAGGGGCTACACCTTC	CASSLYLRGYTF	TRBJ1-2	.	TRBV28	once
TGTGCCAGCAGGGGACCGGGATTGGGCGAGCAGTACTTC	CASRGPGLGEQYF	TRBJ2-7	.	TRBV2	.
TGCGCCAGCAGCCAGGTAGGGGCGGGGGGGCGAGACGAGCAGTACTTC	CASSQVGAGGRDEQYF	TRBJ2-7	TRBD2	TRBV4-1	.
TGTGCCAGCAGTTTTCGGGGACTAGCGGGCCCGAGGAGCTACGAGCAGTACTTC	CASSFRGLAGPRSYEQYF	TRBJ2-7	TRBD2	TRBV27	.
TGTGCCAGCAGCCAGACAGGGGGCGAGAACATTCAGTACTTC	CASSQTGGENIQYF	TRBJ2-4	TRBD1	TRBV14	few
TGCAGTGCTAGAGGTTATGCGGGGGGGCGCACAGATACGCAGTATTTT	CSARGYAGGRTDTQYF	TRBJ2-3	TRBD2	TRBV20-1	.
TGCAGTGCTAGTCTATATCGGGGGGGGAACACAGATACGCAGTATTTT	CSASLYRGGNTDTQYF	TRBJ2-3	TRBD2	TRBV20-1	many
TGTGCCAGCAGTTTACTGGCTAGCGGGAGCGGCGATGAGCAGTTCTTC	CASSLLASGSGDEQFF	TRBJ2-1	TRBD2	TRBV27	many
TGCGCCAGCAGCCAAGCATCCGATTCACCCCTCCACTTT	CASSQASDSPLHF	TRBJ1-6	.	TRBV4-3	few